The entry below gives a single T cell receptor beta chain sequence along with its context. Memory CD4+ cells were the fraction left after CD45RA+ naive selection. This entry belongs to a study of shared clonotypes between healthy human individuals. This table comes from immunoSEQ multiplex PCR, and its TCRdb copy is limited to in-frame clones, with some not included. Of roughly 1,500,000 clones in the sample, around 98% were seen once. CDR3 length: 16 amino acids. The ends lost 5 bases at V and 7 bases at J; junction bases unmatched: 9. Germline V gene lookup returns CDR1 SSHAT and CDR2 FNYEAQ (reference sequence).

The source material was naive CD4+ T cells sorted from blood. Subset: CD45RA+ positively selected. The receptor's source is a man under 40 in good health. The chain is built from TRBV7-7 and TRBJ2-1; 12 bases are shared with TRBD2. The CDR3 coding sequence is TGTGCCAGCAGCCCGTTACTAGCGGGAGGTAGGAATGAGCAGTTCTTC. This gives the protein CASSPLLAGGRNEQFF.